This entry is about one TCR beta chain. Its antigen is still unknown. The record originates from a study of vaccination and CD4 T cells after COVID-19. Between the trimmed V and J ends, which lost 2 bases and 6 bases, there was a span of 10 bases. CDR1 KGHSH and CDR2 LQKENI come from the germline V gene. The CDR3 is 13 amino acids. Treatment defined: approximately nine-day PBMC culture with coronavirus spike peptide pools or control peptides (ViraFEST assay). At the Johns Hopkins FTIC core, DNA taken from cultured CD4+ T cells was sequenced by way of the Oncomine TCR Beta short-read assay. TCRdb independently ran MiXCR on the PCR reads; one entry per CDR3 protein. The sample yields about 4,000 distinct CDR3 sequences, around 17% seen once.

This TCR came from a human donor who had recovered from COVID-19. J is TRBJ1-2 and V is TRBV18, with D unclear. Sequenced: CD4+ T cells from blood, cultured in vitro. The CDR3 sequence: CASSPSSQDGYTF. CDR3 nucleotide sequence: TGTGCCAGCTCACCATCGTCACAAGATGGCTACACCTTC.